This TCR beta chain is drawn from a study of control samples from healthy donors and cancer patients. This clone has ten or more counts. V lost 3 bases to trimming and J lost 8 bases; unmatched junction nucleotides: 11. The CDR3 has 15 residues. CDR1 is SGDLS and CDR2 is YYNGEE in the germline V gene. Clones were sequenced by immunoSEQ multiplex PCR, and TCRdb holds only the in-frame ones, with some missing. Among 170,000 or so clones listed, 85% to 95% were seen once. The sequenced sample consisted of blood. The chain links TRBV9 to TRBJ1-3, with TRBD1 matching over 7 bases. This clonotype was obtained from a man aged 18 to 30 in good health. CDR3 nucleotide sequence: TGTGCCAGCAGCGCTACCAGGGGGTTAGGGGACACCATATATTTT. Translating gives CASSATRGLGDTIYF.